This T cell receptor beta chain was sequenced in a study of CD8+CD57+ T cells in acquired aplastic anemia. Study-wide context: The DNA of sorted CD4+ and CD8+ cells averaged roughly 3 ug.

Before being chosen for sequencing, patients had shown CD8+CD57+ cell expansion by flow cytometry. Every one of the patients had aplastic anemia (severe, acquired). Germline V lookup: CDR1 SGHTA, CDR2 FQGTGA. The CDR3 contains 14 residues. Trimming cost V 6 bases and J 0 bases, with 11 bases left between them. A note on this clonotype: Its antigen is unknown.

Study findings and constraints: Patients had twenty-nine CD8+ CDR3 sequences in common with controls (the shared set). Controls did not differ significantly from patients in CD8+ Simpson's diversity.

TCR beta VDJ combinations and CDR3 sequences were profiled from genomic DNA. TCRdb itself ran the reads through MiXCR, one entry per CDR3 protein. The sample shows roughly 220,000 distinct CDR3 sequences, 55% to 65% of them seen only once. The rearrangement links TRBV7-3 to TRBJ2-5; D gene uncertain. Sequencing was performed on sorted CD4+, CD8+, or CD8+CD57+ T cells (not recorded which) from PBMCs. The clonotype originates from a human donor with aplastic anemia. The CDR3 loop reads CASSYVQNQETQYF. CDR3 DNA sequence: TGTGCCAGCAGTTACGTTCAGAACCAAGAGACCCAGTACTTC. The variable domain in full, with the rest retrieved from reference TRBV7-3 and TRBJ2-5, is GAGVSQTPSNKVTEKGKYVELRCDPISGHTALYWYRQSLGQGPEFLIYFQGTGAADDSGLPNDRFFAVRPEGSVSTLKIQRTERGDSAVYLCASSYVQNQETQYFGPGTRLLVL.